This T cell receptor beta chain was observed in a study of blood T cell repertoires in COVID-19 (dated by TCRdb to 2018 to 2021). As for the study more broadly: Samples from collaborators originated in the United States, Italy and Spain and spanned both the acute and convalescent phases of COVID-19. Samples came from the ongoing ImmuneRACE study (first 160 participants) plus 1,254 subjects from 6 global collaborators. Deeply sampled blood TCRbeta repertoires from subjects exposed to, actively infected with, or recovered from COVID-19 were included in the dataset. Where available, HLA class I and class II types were taken from metadata supplied by the sample provider and were not determined by assay-based typing. Sample metadata almost always included a de-identified subject ID, COVID-19 status, age in years and sex. The repertoires were made available in a free public database intended to serve as a resource for research on the immune response to SARS-CoV-2. The prospective study material was composed of cDNA or gDNA derived from T cells, B-cell-depleted T cells, or PBMCs.

Beyond this particular receptor, the publication reports: The quantity of clinical and demographic metadata differed by source and by participant and was supplied without curation.

Whole blood was collected in K2EDTA tubes by collaborating institutions according to the institutions' own protocols. For TCRbeta analysis, collaborators shipped samples as frozen whole blood, isolated PBMCs, or DNA extracted from either of those sample types. CDR1 and CDR2 are drawn from the germline V gene: SGHAT, FQNNGV. Reading from cysteine to phenylalanine, the CDR3 counts 13 amino acids. This entry keeps only the CDR3 DNA: 39 bases, framed from base 1. V lost 2 bases and J lost 2 bases; the stretch between them is 7 bases long. The immunoSEQ Assay, a bias-controlled multiplex PCR, was used to amplify TCRbeta CDR3 regions from genomic DNA. The authors' analysis ran thus. The number of nucleated cells in each sample was estimated from the amplification of reference gene primers within the assay. To quantify the absolute abundance of each unique TCRbeta CDR3 rearrangement, sequence reads were collapsed and filtered. For each sample, productive Simpson clonality was calculated as the square root of Simpson's diversity index across productive rearrangements. The table comes from immuneACCESS by way of TCRdb, which keeps in-frame sequences with V and J called. Part of the clones is missing from these tables; in studies checked, under half for an unresolved V gene and the rest for unknown reasons. V, J and clone size are those of that table, while D and trimming were read from the DNA. Recorded for this sample are about 190,000 clones; 80% of them occurred a single time. The ten largest make up around 6.9% of the sample.

About this clone itself: Which antigen it targets is not known. Base qualities are not provided; no much larger clone lies one nucleotide away.

The chain uses TRBV11-2 and TRBJ2-7; TRBD2 is possibly the D segment (6 matching bases). The sequence was collected from a man aged 55 to 70 with acute or convalescent COVID-19. The material sequenced was peripheral blood. The CDR3 protein is CASSLRGTYEQYF. The nucleotide sequence reads as follows: TGTGCCAGCAGCTTACGGGGGACCTACGAGCAGTACTTC.